This paragraph covers one T cell receptor beta chain sequence. Profiling relied on immunoSEQ multiplex PCR, and the TCRdb table lists in-frame clones only, not all of them. The repertoire holds over a million clones, with roughly 96% as singletons. The data stem from a study of shared clonotypes between healthy human individuals. The ends were cut back, 2 bases at V and 0 bases at J, with 9 bases in the middle. The CDR3 spans 15 residues. Germline CDR1 is MDHEN and CDR2 is SYDVKM. This clonotype was obtained from a man aged 25-45 years in good health. V and J are TRBV28 and TRBJ2-3, with D unresolved. Sequencing was performed on naive CD4+ T cells sorted from blood. Documented subset: CD45RA+ positively selected. The CDR3 DNA is TGTGCCAGCAGTTTAGCCAGGTTAAGCACAGATACGCAGTATTTT. This translates into CASSLARLSTDTQYF.